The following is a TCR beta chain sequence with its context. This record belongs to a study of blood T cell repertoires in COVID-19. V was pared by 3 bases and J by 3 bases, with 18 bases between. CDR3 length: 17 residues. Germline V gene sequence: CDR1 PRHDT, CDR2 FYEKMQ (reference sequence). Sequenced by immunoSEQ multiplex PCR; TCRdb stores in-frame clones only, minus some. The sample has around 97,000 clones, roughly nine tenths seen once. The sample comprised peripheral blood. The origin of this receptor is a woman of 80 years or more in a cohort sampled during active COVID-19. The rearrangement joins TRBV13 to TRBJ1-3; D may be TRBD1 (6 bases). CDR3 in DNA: TGTGCCAGCAGCTTTACCCTGAACAGGGATAATGGAAACACCATATATTTT. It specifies CASSFTLNRDNGNTIYF.